Listed below are T cell receptor beta chains from one sample, sequenced in a study of blood T cells in healthy people across ages. TCRdb used MiXCR to reprocess the 5' RACE reads, holding one entry per CDR3 protein. The sample includes more than 550,000 distinct CDR3 sequences, about 20% of them seen just once. Sequenced: blood. These receptors were obtained from a man in his 70s in good health. CDR3s include the opening cysteine and the closing phenylalanine or tryptophan.

V gene: TRBV20-1
CDR3 length: 13
J gene: TRBJ2-7
CDR3 protein: CSASFRGGAEQYF

V gene: TRBV3-1
CDR3 length: 17
J gene: NA
CDR3 protein: CASSNRKAGTGLNEQFF

V gene: TRBV5-1
CDR3 length: 17
J gene: TRBJ2-3
CDR3 protein: CASSFAGTPSSTDTQYF

V gene: TRBV5-1
CDR3 length: 12
J gene: TRBJ2-3
CDR3 protein: CASASGRDTQYF

V gene: TRBV7-8
CDR3 length: 15
J gene: NA
CDR3 protein: CASSLTSGDFETQYF

V gene: TRBV12-3/TRBV12-4
CDR3 length: 15
J gene: TRBJ1-5
CDR3 protein: CASSPQGQGNQPQHF

V gene: TRBV5-4
CDR3 length: 13
J gene: TRBJ2-1
CDR3 protein: CASSFERDNEQFF

V gene: TRBV5-1
CDR3 length: 15
J gene: TRBJ2-5
CDR3 protein: CASSSPYGIQETQYF

V gene: TRBV6-1
CDR3 length: 14
J gene: NA
CDR3 protein: CASSEGYGTYEQYF

V gene: TRBV27
CDR3 length: 14
J gene: TRBJ1-1
CDR3 protein: CASATVGGAREAFF

V gene: TRBV5-1
CDR3 length: 11
J gene: TRBJ1-3
CDR3 protein: CASSRTGTIYF

V gene: TRBV6-5
CDR3 length: 14
J gene: TRBJ2-7
CDR3 protein: CASTKGTGVLEQYF

V gene: TRBV29-1
CDR3 length: 17
J gene: TRBJ2-1
CDR3 protein: CSVERLAGGSLNNEQFF

V gene: TRBV19
CDR3 length: 12
J gene: TRBJ2-3
CDR3 protein: CASKIGTDTQYF

V gene: TRBV15
CDR3 length: 15
J gene: TRBJ2-1
CDR3 protein: CATSRGTSGTFEQFF

V gene: TRBV20-1
CDR3 length: 14
J gene: TRBJ2-3
CDR3 protein: CSARVIGARDTQYF

V gene: TRBV29-1
CDR3 length: 11
J gene: TRBJ2-1
CDR3 protein: CSVDLGYEQFF

V gene: TRBV4-1
CDR3 length: 17
J gene: TRBJ2-3
CDR3 protein: CASSQEFWASGGYTQYF

V gene: TRBV20-1
CDR3 length: 16
J gene: TRBJ2-3
CDR3 protein: CSAGAAGAGGPDTQYF

V gene: TRBV14
CDR3 length: 13
J gene: TRBJ2-3
CDR3 protein: CASSQQGWDTQYF

V gene: TRBV12-3/TRBV12-4
CDR3 length: 15
J gene: TRBJ2-5
CDR3 protein: CASSMLAGVKETQYF

V gene: TRBV27
CDR3 length: 15
J gene: TRBJ2-1
CDR3 protein: CASSLMSSGDNEQFF

V gene: TRBV12-5
CDR3 length: 15
J gene: TRBJ2-4
CDR3 protein: CASGFARDPKNIQYF

V gene: TRBV14
CDR3 length: 21
J gene: TRBJ2-3
CDR3 protein: CASSQEVGGLAEQGLTDTQYF

V gene: TRBV5-1
CDR3 length: 14
J gene: TRBJ1-2
CDR3 protein: CASSSGTDRPGYTF

V gene: TRBV7-2
CDR3 length: 15
J gene: TRBJ1-5
CDR3 protein: CASSLGAPSHQPQHF

V gene: TRBV6-2/TRBV6-3
CDR3 length: 13
J gene: TRBJ2-3
CDR3 protein: CASSKADTDTQYF

V gene: TRBV29-1
CDR3 length: 15
J gene: TRBJ2-3
CDR3 protein: CSYLDREWYTDTQYF

V gene: TRBV28
CDR3 length: 12
J gene: TRBJ2-5
CDR3 protein: CAASGSRETQYF

V gene: TRBV5-1
CDR3 length: 16
J gene: TRBJ1-6
CDR3 protein: CASSLSGGLSNSPLHF

V gene: TRBV4-3
CDR3 length: 16
J gene: TRBJ1-4
CDR3 protein: CASSQDLYGVSEKLFF

V gene: TRBV5-1
CDR3 length: 14
J gene: TRBJ1-4
CDR3 protein: CASSSDRTNEKLFF

V gene: TRBV28
CDR3 length: 14
J gene: TRBJ1-2
CDR3 protein: CASHTRRGEYGYTF

V gene: TRBV18
CDR3 length: 13
J gene: TRBJ2-5
CDR3 protein: CASSQTNQETQYF

V gene: TRBV3-1
CDR3 length: 11
J gene: TRBJ1-2
CDR3 protein: CASSRTGGYTF

V gene: TRBV6-5
CDR3 length: 15
J gene: TRBJ2-3
CDR3 protein: CATRAGQGDTDTQYF

V gene: TRBV5-5
CDR3 length: 15
J gene: TRBJ2-3
CDR3 protein: CASSALAGVADTQYF

V gene: TRBV7-2
CDR3 length: 15
J gene: TRBJ2-7
CDR3 protein: CASTSHDSGIYEQYF

V gene: TRBV6-4
CDR3 length: 14
J gene: TRBJ1-5
CDR3 protein: CASSEGQGFQPQHF

V gene: TRBV4-1
CDR3 length: 16
J gene: TRBJ2-1
CDR3 protein: CASSQEGGISYNEQFF

V gene: TRBV6-5
CDR3 length: 13
J gene: TRBJ1-6
CDR3 protein: CASSYSQNSPLHF

V gene: TRBV12-3/TRBV12-4
CDR3 length: 16
J gene: TRBJ2-3
CDR3 protein: CASSLGTGENTDTQYF

V gene: TRBV14
CDR3 length: 14
J gene: TRBJ2-3
CDR3 protein: CASSQAEQADTQYF

V gene: TRBV19
CDR3 length: 14
J gene: TRBJ2-5
CDR3 protein: CASSMMAQGETQYF

V gene: TRBV3-1
CDR3 length: 15
J gene: TRBJ2-7
CDR3 protein: CASSQDFGRGYEQYF

V gene: TRBV6-5
CDR3 length: 14
J gene: TRBJ1-2
CDR3 protein: CASSPMTAHYGYTF